The rows below give T cell receptor beta chains drawn from one sample of a study of technical replicates of blood from a handful of donors. Produced via immunoSEQ multiplex PCR; TCRdb's table is partial and in-frame only. The data show roughly 61,000 clones, approximately 97% seen once. The source material was T cells isolated from PBMCs. The receptors derive from a human donor in good health. CDR3s include the opening cysteine and the closing phenylalanine or tryptophan. D genes are given only for firm matches. For some rows the clone size is stated as once, few or many, or as a class when expanded; others skip it.

d_call	v_call	j_call	clone_size	cdr3_length	cdr3_nt	cdr3_aa
-	TRBV2	TRBJ2-5	few	12	TGTGCCAGCAGTGCTAATGAGAGGACCCAGTACTTC	CASSANERTQYF
TRBD1	TRBV5-1	TRBJ2-7	-	12	TGCGCCAGCAGACGGGACAGCTACGAGCAGTACTTC	CASRRDSYEQYF
-	TRBV28	TRBJ2-1	-	13	TGTGCCAGCAGTTTAGAGGGGGGGGCGGAGCAGTTCTTC	CASSLEGGAEQFF
TRBD1	TRBV30	TRBJ1-2	once	12	TGTGCCGGTTGGACAGGGCCCTATGGCTACACCTTC	CAGWTGPYGYTF
TRBD2	TRBV2	TRBJ2-3	-	15	TGTGCCAGCATAGAGACTAGCCAACCCACAGATACGCAGTATTTT	CASIETSQPTDTQYF
-	TRBV9	TRBJ1-6	-	17	TGTGCCAGCAGCGCGATGGACAGTTTTTCCTATAATTCACCCCTCCACTTT	CASSAMDSFSYNSPLHF
-	TRBV7-8	TRBJ2-2	-	16	TGTGCCAGCAGCCTCATCTTTGGCGGGGTTACCGGGGAGCTGTTTTTT	CASSLIFGGVTGELFF
-	TRBV2	TRBJ1-1	-	14	TGTGCCAGCATCTTGGAGGGAGGCAGGTCTGAAGCTTTCTTT	CASILEGGRSEAFF
-	TRBV5-1	TRBJ1-1	-	14	TGCGCCAGCAGCTTGGGGGATGGGAGCACTGAAGCTTTCTTT	CASSLGDGSTEAFF
TRBD2	TRBV5-4	TRBJ2-3	-	17	TGTGCCAGCAGCCCGACCGGGCGGGGGGTTTATCTAGATACGCAGTATTTT	CASSPTGRGVYLDTQYF
-	TRBV18	TRBJ1-4	few	13	TGTGCCAGCTCACCACCGTCACTCTTGAAACTGTTTTTT	CASSPPSLLKLFF
-	TRBV2	TRBJ1-2	-	14	TGTGCCAGCAGTGATTCGCCGAGGTACTATGGCTACACCTTC	CASSDSPRYYGYTF
-	TRBV27	TRBJ1-6	-	14	TGTGCCAGCAGTTTAAGGGGCGGTAATTCACCCCTCCACTTT	CASSLRGGNSPLHF
-	TRBV27	TRBJ2-2	-	21	TGTGCCAGCAGTCCCAAAGGTATGGAGACTTACGCTCCCGGCGGCACCGGGGAGCTGTTTTTT	CASSPKGMETYAPGGTGELFF
-	TRBV7-3	TRBJ2-1	-	12	TGTGCCAGCAGCTTAAACGCGGGGCAACAGTTCTTC	CASSLNAGQQFF
TRBD1	TRBV5-1	TRBJ2-2	-	16	TGCGCCAGCAGCCCCCAAGGGCAGGGGGCGGCCGGGGAGCTGTTTTTT	CASSPQGQGAAGELFF
TRBD1	TRBV6-1	TRBJ1-4	-	13	TGTGCCAGCAACAGGGGCCTTGAGGAAAAACTGTTTTTT	CASNRGLEEKLFF
TRBD1	TRBV6-5	TRBJ1-3	-	14	TGTGCCAGCGGGACAGGACCCTCTGGAAACACCATATATTTT	CASGTGPSGNTIYF
TRBD1	TRBV9	TRBJ2-5	-	15	TGTGCCAGCAGCCCACGATCTACAGGGGCAGAGACCCAGTACTTC	CASSPRSTGAETQYF
TRBD1	TRBV27	TRBJ1-2	-	20	TGTGCCAGCAGCCCGAAAATATTCCGGGACAGAAAACAAACTAACTATGGCTACACCTTC	CASSPKIFRDRKQTNYGYTF
-	TRBV29-1	TRBJ2-1	-	13	TGCAGCGTCCCGGGACCAGGGGCCAATGAGCAGTTCTTC	CSVPGPGANEQFF
-	TRBV6-1	TRBJ1-2	once	16	TGTGCCAGCAGTGAAAATTTATCAATTCAGGGAGGTGGCTACACCTTC	CASSENLSIQGGGYTF
-	TRBV6-1	TRBJ2-7	-	13	TGTGCCAGCATTACGGGGGTACCCTACGAGCAGTACTTC	CASITGVPYEQYF
TRBD1	TRBV4-1	TRBJ1-2	once	14	TGCGCCAGCAGCCTAACCGGGACAGGCTATGGCTACACCTTC	CASSLTGTGYGYTF
TRBD2	TRBV6-5	TRBJ2-1	-	13	TGTGCCAGCAGTTCCCCGGGGGGTTGGGAGCAGTTCTTC	CASSSPGGWEQFF
-	TRBV29-1	TRBJ2-3	-	13	TGCAGCGTTGAAGGACAGACTACAGATACGCAGTATTTT	CSVEGQTTDTQYF
TRBD1	TRBV28	TRBJ2-7	-	14	TGTGCCAGCACTCCGGGACAGGGTCTTCTCGAGCAGTACTTC	CASTPGQGLLEQYF
-	TRBV6-1	TRBJ1-2	-	16	TGTGCCAGCAGTGATGCCCGGAGGTCGGGAGTCTATGGCTACACCTTC	CASSDARRSGVYGYTF
TRBD2	TRBV7-2	TRBJ2-1	-	18	TGTGCCAGCAGCCGACTAGCGGGAATCCCGATTTCGGGCAATGAGCAGTTCTTC	CASSRLAGIPISGNEQFF
TRBD2	TRBV6-5	TRBJ2-6	once	16	TGTGCCAGCAGTTACCGGGGGGTCTCTGGGGCCAACGTCCTGACTTTC	CASSYRGVSGANVLTF
-	TRBV11-3	TRBJ2-7	-	12	TGTGCCAGCAGCTTACAGGGCCACGAGCAGTACTTC	CASSLQGHEQYF
-	TRBV2	TRBJ2-7	-	16	TGTGCCAGCAGTAGCCAGACATTAAGGACAGCCTACGAGCAGTACTTC	CASSSQTLRTAYEQYF
-	TRBV7-9	TRBJ2-7	-	11	TGTGCCAGCAGCTCCTTCCACGAGCAGTACTTC	CASSSFHEQYF
-	TRBV30	TRBJ1-3	-	16	TGTGCCTGGAGTAAGGGGCGGACAGATTTACGAAACACCATATATTTT	CAWSKGRTDLRNTIYF
TRBD1	TRBV6-1	TRBJ1-2	-	15	TGTGCCAGCAGCCAACAGACAGGGTTGTCATATGGCTACACCTTC	CASSQQTGLSYGYTF
TRBD1	TRBV29-1	TRBJ2-1	once	15	TGCAGCGTCCCGAGACAGGGTCGTGTAGACAATGAGCAGTTCTTC	CSVPRQGRVDNEQFF
-	TRBV4-1	TRBJ1-2	once	15	TGCGCCAGCAGCCAAGAGCGGGGGCAATACTATGGCTACACCTTC	CASSQERGQYYGYTF
TRBD1	TRBV7-9	TRBJ2-1	-	17	TGTGCCAGCAGCTCACACGGCGGGACAGGGCTTGACAATGAGCAGTTCTTC	CASSSHGGTGLDNEQFF
-	TRBV7-5	TRBJ1-6	-	15	TGTGTCAGAAGCTCCAGGACAGGTCCGAATTCACCCCTCCACTTT	CVRSSRTGPNSPLHF
TRBD1	TRBV28	TRBJ1-5	-	15	TGTGCCAGCAGACAGCAGGGGGCAAGCAATCAGCCCCAGCATTTT	CASRQQGASNQPQHF
TRBD1	TRBV11-2	TRBJ2-7	-	15	TGTGCCAGCAGCCGACCGGGACAGGGGACCCACGAGCAGTACTTC	CASSRPGQGTHEQYF